This T cell receptor (beta chain) was identified during a study of response to subunit inactivated influenza vaccine. Study conclusions and caveats: Each seasonal influenza vaccination, the authors suggested, recruits few new T cells.

Only a few counts were recorded for this clonotype. What it recognizes is unknown. TCRdb fed the RT-PCR reads into MiXCR, producing one record per CDR3 protein. The repertoire holds over 150,000 distinct CDR3 sequences, with roughly 10% as singletons. This clonotype originated in a man between 50 and 75 years old who received an inactivated influenza vaccine. The sample in question was CD8+ T cells sorted from PBMCs, obtained 23 months after vaccination.

DNA for the CDR3: TGTGCCAGCATTGGACTAGGCTACGAGCAGTACTTC. Its protein product is CASIGLGYEQYF. The chain recombines TRBV11-2 with TRBJ2-7; the match to TRBD2 covers 7 bases. Germline V gives CDR1 SGHAT, CDR2 FQNNGV. With V trimmed by 7 bases and J by 3 bases, 3 bases remained unmatched. There are 12 residues in the CDR3. Supplemented by reference TRBV11-2 and TRBJ2-7, the full variable domain reads EAGVAQSPRYKIIEKRQSVAFWCNPISGHATLYWYQQILGQGPKLLIQFQNNGVVDDSQLPKDRFSAERLKGVDSTLKIQPAKLEDSAVYLCASIGLGYEQYFGPGTRLTVT.